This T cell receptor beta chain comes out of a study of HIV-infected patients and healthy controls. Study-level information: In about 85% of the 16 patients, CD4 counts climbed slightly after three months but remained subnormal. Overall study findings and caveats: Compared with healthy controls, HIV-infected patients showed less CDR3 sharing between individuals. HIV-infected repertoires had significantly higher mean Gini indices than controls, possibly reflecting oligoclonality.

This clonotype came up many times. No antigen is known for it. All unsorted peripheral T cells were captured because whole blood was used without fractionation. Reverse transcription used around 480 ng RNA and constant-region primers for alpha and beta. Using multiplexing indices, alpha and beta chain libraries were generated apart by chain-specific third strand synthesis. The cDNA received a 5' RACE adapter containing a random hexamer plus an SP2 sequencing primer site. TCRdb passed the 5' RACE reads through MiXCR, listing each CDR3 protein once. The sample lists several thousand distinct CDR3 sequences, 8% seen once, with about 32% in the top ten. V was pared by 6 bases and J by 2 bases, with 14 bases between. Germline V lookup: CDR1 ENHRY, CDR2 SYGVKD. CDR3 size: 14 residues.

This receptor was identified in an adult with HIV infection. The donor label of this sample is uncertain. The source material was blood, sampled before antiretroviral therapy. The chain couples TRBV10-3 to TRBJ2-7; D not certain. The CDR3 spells CAISRVGDPYEQYF. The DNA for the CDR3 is TGTGCCATCAGCCGGGTAGGCGACCCCTACGAGCAGTACTTC.